These T cell receptor beta chains were read from a single sample in a study of blood T cell repertoires in COVID-19. Sequencing used immunoSEQ multiplex PCR; TCRdb keeps in-frame clones, though not all of them. There are some 670,000 clones in the sample; more than 80% occur only once, and under 0.3% lies in the top ten. Sequencing input: peripheral blood. Receptors were obtained from a woman younger than 30 with acute or convalescent COVID-19. Both conserved end residues are part of each CDR3. The D gene is left open where the match is weak.

cdr3_length d_call j_call v_call cdr3_aa cdr3_nt
16 TRBD2 TRBJ2-7 TRBV5-4 CASSPISAGDDYEQYF TGTGCCAGCAGCCCCATTTCGGCGGGGGACGACTACGAGCAGTACTTC
13 . TRBJ1-1 TRBV27 CASSFRRGTEAFF TGTGCCAGCAGTTTTCGACGCGGGACTGAAGCTTTCTTT
13 . TRBJ2-7 TRBV29-1 CSVVGGGSNEQYF TGCAGCGTTGTTGGGGGAGGTTCCAACGAGCAGTACTTC
15 TRBD1 TRBJ1-1 TRBV30 CAWNGMTGAFTEAFF TGTGCCTGGAACGGGATGACAGGGGCGTTCACTGAAGCTTTCTTT
14 TRBD1 TRBJ1-1 TRBV25-1 CASSHDRANTEAFF TGTGCCAGCAGCCACGACAGGGCCAACACTGAAGCTTTCTTT
13 . TRBJ1-1 TRBV6-2/TRBV6-3 CASSWGENTEAFF TGTGCCAGCAGTTGGGGAGAGAACACTGAAGCTTTCTTT
13 . TRBJ2-2 TRBV18 CASSPLNTGELFF TGTGCCAGCTCACCCTTGAACACCGGGGAGCTGTTTTTT
17 . TRBJ1-1 TRBV5-1 CASSPGGGSTVNTEAFF TGCGCCAGCAGCCCGGGGGGGGGCTCAACCGTGAACACTGAAGCTTTCTTT
13 TRBD1 TRBJ1-2 TRBV6-4 CASSESGGSGYTF TGTGCCAGCAGTGAATCAGGGGGCAGCGGCTACACCTTC
15 TRBD1 TRBJ1-3 TRBV6-5 CASSYGTGPGNTIYF TGTGCCAGCAGTTACGGGACAGGGCCTGGAAACACCATATATTTT
13 . TRBJ2-7 TRBV7-9 CASSLGGGYEQYF TGTGCCAGCAGCTTAGGAGGAGGGTACGAGCAGTACTTC
16 TRBD1 TRBJ2-1 TRBV9 CASSASLGGQYNEQFF TGTGCCAGCAGCGCCAGCCTAGGGGGACAGTACAATGAGCAGTTCTTC
13 . TRBJ2-1 TRBV7-3 CASSSGHYNEQFF TGTGCCAGCAGCTCTGGACACTACAATGAGCAGTTCTTC
14 TRBD2 TRBJ2-1 TRBV4-1 CASSQVRLAGQEFF TGCGCCAGCAGCCAAGTCAGACTAGCGGGGCAAGAGTTCTTC
14 . TRBJ2-7 TRBV5-1 CASSLAGRPYEQYF TGCGCCAGCAGCTTGGCTGGGAGGCCGTACGAGCAGTACTTC
15 TRBD1 TRBJ1-1 TRBV6-5 CASSQDRGMNTEAFF TGTGCCAGCAGCCAGGACAGGGGCATGAACACTGAAGCTTTCTTT
15 . TRBJ2-3 TRBV20-1 CSASGQLKGTDTQYF TGCAGTGCTAGTGGGCAGCTTAAGGGGACAGATACGCAGTATTTT
12 . TRBJ2-6 TRBV19 CASTLGANVLTF TGTGCCAGTACCCTAGGGGCCAACGTCCTGACTTTC
15 . TRBJ2-1 TRBV14 CASSQVGGPYNEQFF TGTGCCAGCAGCCAAGTCGGGGGGCCCTACAATGAGCAGTTCTTC
12 . TRBJ1-1 TRBV12-3/TRBV12-4 CATKRGNTEAFF TGTGCCACCAAGCGGGGGAACACTGAAGCTTTCTTT
14 TRBD1 TRBJ1-6 TRBV7-2 CASNIRDSDSPLHF TGTGCCAGCAACATCCGGGACAGTGATTCACCCCTCCACTTT
13 . TRBJ2-7 TRBV4-2 CASSQDFPGTKYF TGTGCCAGCAGCCAAGATTTTCCCGGGACAAAGTACTTC